The rows below give T cell receptor beta chains drawn from one sample of a study of blood T cell repertoires in COVID-19. Libraries were prepared by immunoSEQ multiplex PCR; TCRdb keeps only in-frame clonotypes and omits some of them. The profile shows approximately 97,000 clones, 75% to 90% of them singletons. Sequenced sample: peripheral blood. The receptors originated from a woman older than 75 with acute or convalescent COVID-19. Both conserved end residues are part of each CDR3. The order of the fields is CDR3 DNA, CDR3 protein, D gene, clone size, V gene, J gene. The D gene is left open where the match is weak. The listing skips clone size in some rows; elsewhere it reads once, few, many or a size class.

cdr3_nt: TGCGCCACTCATGGTCGGGGTCAGCCCCAGCATTTT; cdr3_aa: CATHGRGQPQHF; d_call: .; clone_size: .; v_call: TRBV5-1; j_call: TRBJ1-5
cdr3_nt: TGCGCCAGCAGCCACAATTTAGAAAAACTGTTTTTT; cdr3_aa: CASSHNLEKLFF; d_call: .; clone_size: .; v_call: TRBV5-1; j_call: TRBJ1-4
cdr3_nt: TGCGCCAGCAGCTTGGACAGACAGTACCAAGAGACCCAGTACTTC; cdr3_aa: CASSLDRQYQETQYF; d_call: .; clone_size: .; v_call: TRBV5-1; j_call: TRBJ2-5
cdr3_nt: TGTGCCACCAAAGGGACAGAAAATCAGCCCCAGCATTTT; cdr3_aa: CATKGTENQPQHF; d_call: TRBD1; clone_size: .; v_call: TRBV24-1; j_call: TRBJ1-5
cdr3_nt: TGTGCCAGCAGCTTTGACAGGCTCAATCAGCCCCAGCATTTT; cdr3_aa: CASSFDRLNQPQHF; d_call: .; clone_size: .; v_call: TRBV7-2; j_call: TRBJ1-5
cdr3_nt: TGTGCCAGCTCACCACCAGCGCCCCAGGGGGGAGAGCAGTACTTC; cdr3_aa: CASSPPAPQGGEQYF; d_call: .; clone_size: .; v_call: TRBV18; j_call: TRBJ2-7
cdr3_nt: TGTGCCAGCAGCCTTCCCACAACAGAAGCTTTCTTT; cdr3_aa: CASSLPTTEAFF; d_call: .; clone_size: few; v_call: TRBV7-9; j_call: TRBJ1-1
cdr3_nt: TGTGCCAGCAGCTCCCTTGGGCAGCCGACCGAGACCCAGTACTTC; cdr3_aa: CASSSLGQPTETQYF; d_call: .; clone_size: .; v_call: TRBV11-2; j_call: TRBJ2-5
cdr3_nt: TGCGCCAGCAGCCCCCCGGGACAGCAAAATGAAAAACTGTTTTTT; cdr3_aa: CASSPPGQQNEKLFF; d_call: TRBD1; clone_size: .; v_call: TRBV4-1; j_call: TRBJ1-4
cdr3_nt: TGTGCCAGTAGTATGCCCCAGACTACAGGGAACAATGAGCAGTTCTTC; cdr3_aa: CASSMPQTTGNNEQFF; d_call: .; clone_size: .; v_call: TRBV19; j_call: TRBJ2-1
cdr3_nt: TGTGCCAGTAGTAGGGGGTTAGCGGGGCCCTACGAGCAGTACTTC; cdr3_aa: CASSRGLAGPYEQYF; d_call: TRBD2; clone_size: once; v_call: TRBV19; j_call: TRBJ2-7
cdr3_nt: TGTGCCAGCAGCCAAGTTAGCGGGGAGGGAGAGACCCAGTACTTC; cdr3_aa: CASSQVSGEGETQYF; d_call: TRBD2; clone_size: .; v_call: TRBV4-2; j_call: TRBJ2-5
cdr3_nt: TGTGCCAGCAGCTCCACCGGGGACATGAACACTGAAGCTTTCTTT; cdr3_aa: CASSSTGDMNTEAFF; d_call: .; clone_size: .; v_call: TRBV7-2; j_call: TRBJ1-1
cdr3_nt: TGCGCCAGCAGCCCTCGGACTCACGAGAATGAAAAACTGTTTTTT; cdr3_aa: CASSPRTHENEKLFF; d_call: .; clone_size: .; v_call: TRBV5-1; j_call: TRBJ1-4
cdr3_nt: TGTGCCAGCTCACCATGGACGCCCGGAGGGTCCTACGAGCAGTACTTC; cdr3_aa: CASSPWTPGGSYEQYF; d_call: .; clone_size: few; v_call: TRBV18; j_call: TRBJ2-7
cdr3_nt: TGTGCCAGCAGTGAAGCAGGGGCAGGGAGGTATGGCTACACCTTC; cdr3_aa: CASSEAGAGRYGYTF; d_call: .; clone_size: .; v_call: TRBV6-1; j_call: TRBJ1-2
cdr3_nt: TGTGCCAGCAGCATACAGGGGGCTAAGGGCTACACCTTC; cdr3_aa: CASSIQGAKGYTF; d_call: TRBD1; clone_size: .; v_call: TRBV2; j_call: TRBJ1-2
cdr3_nt: TGTGCCAGCAGTACCCGGACAGAGGGCAATGAGCAGTTCTTC; cdr3_aa: CASSTRTEGNEQFF; d_call: .; clone_size: .; v_call: TRBV6-5; j_call: TRBJ2-1
cdr3_nt: TGTGCCAGCAGTGAAGCGGGGTGGTGGGGGGGCCCCTACGAGCAGTACTTC; cdr3_aa: CASSEAGWWGGPYEQYF; d_call: .; clone_size: .; v_call: TRBV2; j_call: TRBJ2-7
cdr3_nt: TGTGCCAGCAGTGAAGCGACCGGACAAAACCCCGGCTACACCTTC; cdr3_aa: CASSEATGQNPGYTF; d_call: .; clone_size: .; v_call: TRBV6-1; j_call: TRBJ1-2
cdr3_nt: TGTGCCAGCAGCGTACTAGGCTCTGGAAACACCATATATTTT; cdr3_aa: CASSVLGSGNTIYF; d_call: .; clone_size: .; v_call: TRBV9; j_call: TRBJ1-3
cdr3_nt: TGTGCCAGTAGGCTCGGACTAGCGGGGGCCGATACGCAGTATTTT; cdr3_aa: CASRLGLAGADTQYF; d_call: TRBD2; clone_size: .; v_call: TRBV19; j_call: TRBJ2-3
cdr3_nt: TGTGCCAGCAGCGCGGGGACAGGGGAAACTGAAGCTTTCTTT; cdr3_aa: CASSAGTGETEAFF; d_call: TRBD1; clone_size: .; v_call: TRBV9; j_call: TRBJ1-1
cdr3_nt: TGTGCCAGCAGTTACTCGTCGGGGATGGGGACTGAAGCTTTCTTT; cdr3_aa: CASSYSSGMGTEAFF; d_call: .; clone_size: .; v_call: TRBV6-5; j_call: TRBJ1-1
cdr3_nt: TGTGCCAGCAGTGAATCCGGGTTAGAGCAGTACTTC; cdr3_aa: CASSESGLEQYF; d_call: .; clone_size: many; v_call: TRBV2; j_call: TRBJ2-7
cdr3_nt: TGTGCCAGCAGTTTAGGAGATGGCTACACCTTC; cdr3_aa: CASSLGDGYTF; d_call: .; clone_size: .; v_call: TRBV12-3/TRBV12-4; j_call: TRBJ1-2
cdr3_nt: TGCGCCAGCCGAGGACAGCTGTCTTCCTACGAGCAGTACTTC; cdr3_aa: CASRGQLSSYEQYF; d_call: .; clone_size: once; v_call: TRBV5-1; j_call: TRBJ2-7
cdr3_nt: TGCGCCAGCAGCTTGCTAGCGGGGCAAGAGACCCAGTACTTC; cdr3_aa: CASSLLAGQETQYF; d_call: TRBD2; clone_size: .; v_call: TRBV5-1; j_call: TRBJ2-5
cdr3_nt: TGTGCCAGCAGCGATGGGACAGGACAATTCATAACGGGCGGCTACACCTTC; cdr3_aa: CASSDGTGQFITGGYTF; d_call: TRBD1; clone_size: .; v_call: TRBV5-6; j_call: TRBJ1-2
cdr3_nt: TGTGCCAGCAGTCGACAGGATTACACCGGGGAGCTGTTTTTT; cdr3_aa: CASSRQDYTGELFF; d_call: .; clone_size: .; v_call: TRBV6-6; j_call: TRBJ2-2
cdr3_nt: TGCGCCAGCAGCCTGGGAGGACAGGGTCGGGGTACGCAGTATTTT; cdr3_aa: CASSLGGQGRGTQYF; d_call: TRBD1; clone_size: .; v_call: TRBV4-1; j_call: TRBJ2-3
cdr3_nt: TGTGCCAGCAGCTTGGGGCTAGGGGGCGGTGAAAAACTGTTTTTT; cdr3_aa: CASSLGLGGGEKLFF; d_call: TRBD1; clone_size: .; v_call: TRBV5-8; j_call: TRBJ1-4
cdr3_nt: TGTGCCAGCAGCCCCGGCCCTAGGTTAATCTACGAGCAGTACTTC; cdr3_aa: CASSPGPRLIYEQYF; d_call: .; clone_size: .; v_call: TRBV5-6; j_call: TRBJ2-7
cdr3_nt: TGTGCCAGCAGCTTAAGTGGCAACAATGAGCAGTTCTTC; cdr3_aa: CASSLSGNNEQFF; d_call: .; clone_size: .; v_call: TRBV7-9; j_call: TRBJ2-1
cdr3_nt: TGTGCCAGCAGTCCCCAGTCCCCCGGGACAGGGCACACAGATACGCAGTATTTT; cdr3_aa: CASSPQSPGTGHTDTQYF; d_call: TRBD1; clone_size: .; v_call: TRBV6-6; j_call: TRBJ2-3
cdr3_nt: TGTGCCAGCAGCGGACAGGGTCAGCAGCCCCAGCATTTT; cdr3_aa: CASSGQGQQPQHF; d_call: TRBD1; clone_size: .; v_call: TRBV3-1/TRBV3-2; j_call: TRBJ1-5
cdr3_nt: TGTGCCAGCAGCCAAAATCGACAGGGCACATTATATGGCTACACCTTC; cdr3_aa: CASSQNRQGTLYGYTF; d_call: TRBD1; clone_size: .; v_call: TRBV4-2; j_call: TRBJ1-2
cdr3_nt: TGTGCCAGCAGCTTTGGGGGGGTGGGAGGAGAGACCCAGTACTTC; cdr3_aa: CASSFGGVGGETQYF; d_call: TRBD2; clone_size: once; v_call: TRBV7-2; j_call: TRBJ2-5
cdr3_nt: TGTGCCAGCAGCTTACGGACAGGGACCCCCGGGGAGCTGTTTTTT; cdr3_aa: CASSLRTGTPGELFF; d_call: TRBD1; clone_size: .; v_call: TRBV7-9; j_call: TRBJ2-2
cdr3_nt: TGTGCTACCGGGAGGGGCAACGAGCAGTACTTC; cdr3_aa: CATGRGNEQYF; d_call: TRBD2; clone_size: .; v_call: TRBV12-3/TRBV12-4; j_call: TRBJ2-7
cdr3_nt: TGCGCCAGCAGTGTTCAGGGTATAGTCGCAGATACGCAGTATTTT; cdr3_aa: CASSVQGIVADTQYF; d_call: .; clone_size: .; v_call: TRBV10-2; j_call: TRBJ2-3
cdr3_nt: TGTGCCAGCAGCCTGGGGACTTCCTACAATGAGCAGTTCTTC; cdr3_aa: CASSLGTSYNEQFF; d_call: .; clone_size: .; v_call: TRBV7-9; j_call: TRBJ2-1
cdr3_nt: TGTGCCAGCTCACCCCAGACCGGGACAGCTTCTAACTATGGCTACACCTTC; cdr3_aa: CASSPQTGTASNYGYTF; d_call: TRBD1; clone_size: .; v_call: TRBV18; j_call: TRBJ1-2
cdr3_nt: TGTGCCAGCAGCCCCGGATCGGACAGGGATAATGAAAAACTGTTTTTT; cdr3_aa: CASSPGSDRDNEKLFF; d_call: TRBD1; clone_size: once; v_call: TRBV13; j_call: TRBJ1-4
cdr3_nt: TGTGCCAGCAGCTTAAGGCTAGCGGGGGGTGGTAATGAGCAGTTCTTC; cdr3_aa: CASSLRLAGGGNEQFF; d_call: TRBD2; clone_size: .; v_call: TRBV7-9; j_call: TRBJ2-1
cdr3_nt: TGTGCCAGCAGTTTATCTGGGGCCGTCTACGAGCAGTACTTC; cdr3_aa: CASSLSGAVYEQYF; d_call: .; clone_size: few; v_call: TRBV27; j_call: TRBJ2-7
cdr3_nt: TGCGCCAGCAGGGAACTAGCGGGGGTAGTTGACACCGGGGAGCTGTTTTTT; cdr3_aa: CASRELAGVVDTGELFF; d_call: TRBD2; clone_size: .; v_call: TRBV5-1; j_call: TRBJ2-2
cdr3_nt: TGTGCCAGCAGTTTATTCGGGACAGGGAGGCAGTTCTTC; cdr3_aa: CASSLFGTGRQFF; d_call: TRBD1; clone_size: .; v_call: TRBV27; j_call: TRBJ2-1
cdr3_nt: TGTGCCAGCAGCTTAGAAAGGACAACTGAAGCTTTCTTT; cdr3_aa: CASSLERTTEAFF; d_call: .; clone_size: .; v_call: TRBV7-9; j_call: TRBJ1-1
cdr3_nt: TGTGCCAGCAGCCACGGACTAGCGGAGTACAATGAGCAGTTCTTC; cdr3_aa: CASSHGLAEYNEQFF; d_call: TRBD2; clone_size: .; v_call: TRBV7-3; j_call: TRBJ2-1
cdr3_nt: TGCGCCAGCAGCTCGGATGGGAGGGTAAATAATGAAAAACTGTTTTTT; cdr3_aa: CASSSDGRVNNEKLFF; d_call: .; clone_size: few; v_call: TRBV5-1; j_call: TRBJ1-4
cdr3_nt: TGTGCCACCAGTGACCCCGGGACAGGTGGCTACGAGCAGTACTTC; cdr3_aa: CATSDPGTGGYEQYF; d_call: TRBD1; clone_size: .; v_call: TRBV24-1; j_call: TRBJ2-7
cdr3_nt: TGTGCACGACCCAGGGGCGCGGAGCCCCAGCATTTT; cdr3_aa: CARPRGAEPQHF; d_call: .; clone_size: .; v_call: TRBV24-1; j_call: TRBJ1-5
cdr3_nt: TGTGCCAGCAGATCCTACAACAGGGAAAAGGCAAACACCATATATTTT; cdr3_aa: CASRSYNREKANTIYF; d_call: .; clone_size: .; v_call: TRBV28; j_call: TRBJ1-3
cdr3_nt: TGTGCCAGCAGCTCTGCAGGGGGGACTAACTATGGCTACACCTTC; cdr3_aa: CASSSAGGTNYGYTF; d_call: TRBD1; clone_size: .; v_call: TRBV7-9; j_call: TRBJ1-2
cdr3_nt: TGTGCCAGCAGCTTATCAGGCTCAAGGGAGCTGTTTTTT; cdr3_aa: CASSLSGSRELFF; d_call: .; clone_size: once; v_call: TRBV7-2; j_call: TRBJ2-2
cdr3_nt: TGTGCCAGCAGCCAAGCATCACAGGGAAATTCACCCCTCCACTTT; cdr3_aa: CASSQASQGNSPLHF; d_call: .; clone_size: .; v_call: TRBV3-1/TRBV3-2; j_call: TRBJ1-6